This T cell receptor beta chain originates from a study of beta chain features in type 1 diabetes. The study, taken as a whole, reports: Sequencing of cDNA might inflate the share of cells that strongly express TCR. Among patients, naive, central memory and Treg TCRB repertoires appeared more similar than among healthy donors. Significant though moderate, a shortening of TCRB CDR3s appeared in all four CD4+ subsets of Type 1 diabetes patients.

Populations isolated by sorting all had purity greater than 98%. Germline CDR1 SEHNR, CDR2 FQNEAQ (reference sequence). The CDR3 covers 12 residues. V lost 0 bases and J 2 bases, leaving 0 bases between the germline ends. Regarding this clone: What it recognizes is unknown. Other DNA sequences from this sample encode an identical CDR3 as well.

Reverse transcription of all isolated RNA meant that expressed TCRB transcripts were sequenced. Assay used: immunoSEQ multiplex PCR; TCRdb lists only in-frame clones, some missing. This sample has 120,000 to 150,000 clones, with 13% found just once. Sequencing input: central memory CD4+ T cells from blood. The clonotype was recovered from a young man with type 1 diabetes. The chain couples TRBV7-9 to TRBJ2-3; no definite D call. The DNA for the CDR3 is TGTGCCAGCAGCTTAGCCACAGATACGCAGTATTTT. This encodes CASSLATDTQYF.